The present T cell receptor beta chain was sequenced within a study of Ad26.COV2.S vaccination and SARS-CoV-2 variants. Stated treatment: over 15 received Ad26.COV2.S at low or high dose, single or two shots; roughly five received placebo; per-sample allocation not given. Sampling took place 63 days after the first vaccine or placebo injection. Wuhan-strain spike was delivered by a replication-incompetent Ad26 vector. The CDR3 sequence is 13 residues long. V lost 3 bases, J lost 5 bases, and 10 bases lay in between. Only in-frame clones appear in the TCRdb table, and some are missing; sequencing was by immunoSEQ multiplex PCR. Altogether roughly 320,000 clones are present, more than 75% being singletons, with the ten largest covering more than 3%.

The clonotype comes from a person aged 18 to 65 who received the Ad26.COV2.S COVID-19 vaccine or a placebo. This chain joins TRBV12-3 or TRBV12-4 and TRBJ1-1; D unclear. The source material was peripheral blood, sampled in a trial of Ad26.COV2.S vaccine versus placebo. This chain's CDR3 is CASSLRVRTEAFF. The CDR3 coding sequence is TGTGCCAGCAGTTTGCGTGTCAGGACTGAAGCTTTCTTT.